The 14 T cell receptor beta chains below come from one sample, sequenced in a study of CD8 T cells in Susac syndrome. Random hexamers were used to reverse transcribe an amount of roughly 0.45 to 1 ug RNA. MiXCR was run by TCRdb on the immunoSEQ multiplex PCR reads, yielding one entry per CDR3 protein. Of under 90,000 distinct CDR3 sequences in the sample, approximately 95% were seen once. Sample: CD8+ T cells from PBMCs. All receptors come from a human donor with Susac syndrome.

The gene calls are TRBV2 and TRBJ2-7; D not resolved. This CDR3 spans 13 amino acids. CDR1 is SNHLY and CDR2 is FYNNEI in the germline V gene. The V end was cut by 2 bases, the J end by 4 bases, with 9 bases between. The CDR3 DNA reads TGTGCCAGCAGTGAAATGGTAGTATACGAGCAGTACTTC. It specifies CASSEMVVYEQYF.

V is TRBV15 and J is TRBJ1-5, with D perhaps matching TRBD1 (6 bases). CDR1 LNHNV and CDR2 YYDKDF come from the germline V gene (reference sequence). The V end lost 0 bases, the J end lost 2 bases, and 8 bases lay between the germline ends. CDR3 length: 15 residues. CDR3 sequence: CATSREGAGNQPQHF. As DNA, the CDR3 is TGTGCCACCAGCAGAGAGGGGGCTGGCAATCAGCCCCAGCATTTT.

The rearrangement links TRBV20-1 to TRBJ2-2; 11 bases align to TRBD2. CDR1 and CDR2 (germline): DFQATT, SNEGSKA (reference sequence). This CDR3 contains 14 residues. CDR3 DNA: TGCAGCGCGACTAGCGGGAAATCCCCCGGGGAGCTGTTTTTT. This gives the protein CSATSGKSPGELFF.

The chain employs TRBV7-9 and TRBJ2-2, with 8 bases matching TRBD1. Trimming took 8 bases from V and 6 from J; bases not matched to a gene: 2. Germline V gene lookup returns CDR1 SEHNR and CDR2 FQNEAQ (reference sequence). This CDR3 is 12 amino acids long. In DNA form, the CDR3 reads TGTGCCAGCCAGGGGGCGTCCGGGGAGCTGTTTTTT. Translated: CASQGASGELFF.

CDR3 amino acids: CASLPTGELFF. The CDR3 coding sequence is TGTGCCAGTCTACCCACCGGGGAGCTGTTTTTT. The chain combines TRBV7-9 with TRBJ2-2; D gene uncertain. CDR1 and CDR2 (germline): SEHNR, FQNEAQ (reference sequence). The CDR3 runs 11 residues. V lost 9 bases and J lost 4, with 6 bases in between.

J is TRBJ1-1 and V is TRBV27, with D unresolved. The CDR3 spans 14 residues. Deletions cut 5 bases from V and 2 bases from J, with 12 bases between. Germline assignment: CDR1 MNHEY and CDR2 SMNVEV (reference sequence). As DNA, the CDR3 is TGTGCCAGCAGTATCGGACCTCCTAACACTGAAGCTTTCTTT. This encodes CASSIGPPNTEAFF.

The V gene is TRBV19, the J gene TRBJ2-3; D is unresolved. V shed 5 bases and J shed 3 bases, with 9 bases lying between them. From germline, CDR1 is LNHDA and CDR2 SQIVND (reference sequence). There are 13 residues in the CDR3. The CDR3, as DNA: TGTGCCAGTAGTTGGTGGGGAACAGATACGCAGTATTTT. Translation gives CASSWWGTDTQYF.

CDR3 DNA: TGTGCCAGCAGAGTTAGCGGGATGGGTAATGAGCAGTTCTTC. Residues: CASRVSGMGNEQFF. The J gene is TRBJ2-1, the V gene TRBV2; 8 bases align to TRBD2. The CDR3 sequence is 14 residues long. Germline V gives CDR1 SNHLY, CDR2 FYNNEI. With 6 bases clipped from V and 7 bases from J, the junction kept 8 bases outside the gene matches. The full variable domain, its missing parts supplied by reference TRBV2 and TRBJ2-1, is EPEVTQTPSHQVTQMGQEVILRCVPISNHLYFYWYRQILGQKVEFLVSFYNNEISEKSEIFDDQFSVERPDGSNFTLKIRSTKLEDSAMYFCASRVSGMGNEQFFGPGTRLTVL.

V gene TRBV14 combines with J gene TRBJ2-5; TRBD2 aligns across 8 bases. V trimming: 2 bases; J trimming: 5 bases; junction bases outside the gene matches: 10. Germline CDR1 is SGHDN and CDR2 is FVKESK. This CDR3 contains 16 residues. In DNA, the CDR3 is TGTGCCAGCAGCCAAATTAGAGCGGGAGCGGGTGAGACCCAGTACTTC. It specifies CASSQIRAGAGETQYF.

This chain joins TRBV12-5 and TRBJ2-7; maybe TRBD2 (5 bases). The CDR3 spans 19 residues. The germline V gene has CDR1 LGHNT and CDR2 FRNRAP. V lost 2 bases and J lost 2, with 25 bases in between. The CDR3 here is CASGLPLGPTASRPYEQYF. The DNA of the CDR3 is TGTGCTAGTGGTTTGCCCCTGGGTCCAACGGCTAGCAGGCCCTACGAGCAGTACTTC.

V gene TRBV2 combines with J gene TRBJ2-1; weak D call: TRBD2 (6 bases). Trimming removed 7 bases from V and 2 bases from J, with 12 bases in between. The CDR3 loop spans 14 amino acids. The germline V gene has CDR1 SNHLY and CDR2 FYNNEI. As DNA, the CDR3 is TGTGCCAGCATCGGGGGAGTAACCTACAATGAGCAGTTCTTC. Translating it yields CASIGGVTYNEQFF.

This clonotype was counted once. The chain employs TRBV29-1 and TRBJ1-1; tentatively, D is TRBD1 (6 bases). CDR1 SQVTM and CDR2 ANQGSEA come from the germline V gene. Trimming removed 7 bases from V and 7 bases from J, with 13 bases in between. The CDR3 has 11 residues. The CDR3 coding sequence is TGCAGCGGGGCACAGGGAAATGAAGCTTTCTTT. Translation gives CSGAQGNEAFF.

This chain connects TRBV2 to TRBJ2-7; D uncertain. Germline lookup yields CDR1 SNHLY and CDR2 FYNNEI. The CDR3 totals 12 residues. Trimming removed 8 bases at V and 3 bases at J, with 11 bases between. Written as DNA, the CDR3 is TGTGCCAGCCGAGGACCTTACTACGAGCAGTACTTC. Protein: CASRGPYYEQYF.

This chain connects TRBV5-6 to TRBJ2-1, with TRBD2 matching over 9 bases. The J segment lost 7 bases and the V segment lost 0 bases, leaving 8 bases of the junction unmatched. Germline V CDR1 and CDR2: SGHDT, YYEEEE. The length of the CDR3 is 16 residues. The CDR3 DNA sequence: TGTGCCAGCAGCTTGGCCGGCGGGAGGGCCTGGAATGAGCAGTTCTTC. Translation gives CASSLAGGRAWNEQFF.